A single sample gave rise to the 23 T cell receptor beta chains below, sequenced in a study of PD-L1 blockade in urothelial cancer. TCRdb keeps only in-frame clones here, not all; method: immunoSEQ multiplex PCR. The repertoire holds 35,000 to 45,000 clones, with roughly 87% as singletons. The specimen comprised PBMCs, sampled around atezolizumab (anti-PD-L1) treatment. Source of these receptors: a man aged 65 to 85 with urothelial cancer.

In regard to this clone: Because the CDR3's place on the DNA is in doubt, the DNA is left out and the CDR3 is given as listed by TCRdb. The chain employs TRBV7-2 and TRBJ2-7; TRBD1 is taken as the D call from the table, unchecked against the DNA. Germline CDR1 is SGHTA and CDR2 is FQGNSA. The CDR3 totals 16 residues, both ends included. The CDR3 here is CASSPFFGQGAGEQYF.

This chain uses TRBV7-8 with TRBJ2-7, with TRBD1 matching over 11 bases. CDR3 length: 15 amino acids. Looked up from germline, CDR1 is SGHVS and CDR2 is FQNEAQ. V shed 4 bases, J shed 4 bases, and the junction held 6 bases outside the gene matches. In DNA form, the CDR3 reads TGTGCCAGCAGCTCCCCGGACAGGGGGCAGTACGAGCAGTACTTC. Protein sequence: CASSSPDRGQYEQYF.

The chain links TRBV27 to TRBJ1-1; no reliable D call. The V and J ends lost 2 bases and 4 bases respectively, with 11 bases between them. Looked up from germline, CDR1 is MNHEY and CDR2 is SMNVEV (reference sequence). CDR3 length equals 14 residues. The CDR3 region is CASSLGLEGTEAFF. CDR3 coding DNA: TGTGCCAGCAGTTTAGGTTTGGAGGGCACTGAAGCTTTCTTT.

The gene calls are TRBV27 and TRBJ2-3; 9 nucleotides match TRBD2. The CDR3 sequence is 16 residues long. Germline loops: CDR1 MNHEY, CDR2 SMNVEV (reference sequence). V gave up 7 bases and J gave up 3 bases; unmatched junction bases: 11. As DNA, the CDR3 is TGTGCCAGCAACGAATTAGCGGGAGTCGGGACAGATACGCAGTATTTT. It specifies CASNELAGVGTDTQYF.

The CDR3 protein is CASSAGLETDTQYF. The CDR3 DNA is TGTGCCAGCAGCGCGGGACTAGAAACAGATACGCAGTATTTT. This chain connects TRBV5-4 to TRBJ2-3; 8 bases line up with TRBD2. V dropped 4 bases and J dropped 3; count of bases not matched to a gene: 4. The CDR3 is made up of 14 amino acids. Looked up from germline, CDR1 is SGHNT and CDR2 is YYREEE (reference sequence).

This clone was seen a single time. This sequence joins TRBV5-1 and TRBJ2-3; 12 nucleotides line up with TRBD2. V gave up 3 bases and J gave up 2 bases; unmatched junction bases: 4. The length of the CDR3 is 16 residues. Germline V gene sequence: CDR1 SGHRS, CDR2 YFSETQ. CDR3 residues: CASSWGTSGFTDTQYF. The CDR3 DNA reads TGCGCCAGCAGCTGGGGGACTAGCGGGTTCACAGATACGCAGTATTTT. Looking up the rest from reference TRBV5-1 and TRBJ2-3 gives the full variable domain: KAGVTQTPRYLIKTRGQQVTLSCSPISGHRSVSWYQQTPGQGLQFLFEYFSETQRNKGNFPGRFSGRQFSNSRSEMNVSTLELGDSALYLCASSWGTSGFTDTQYFGPGTRLTVL.

This clone was observed a few times. The chain uses TRBV5-1 and TRBJ1-1; tentatively, D is TRBD1 (5 bases). V lost 0 bases to trimming and J lost 5 bases, with 11 bases between them. The CDR3 runs to 14 residues. Germline CDR1 reads SGHRS; CDR2 reads YFSETQ. The CDR3 loop reads CASSLVGEGTEAFF. The CDR3 DNA reads as TGCGCCAGCAGCTTGGTAGGGGAGGGGACTGAAGCTTTCTTT.

This chain uses TRBV19 with TRBJ1-5, with a weak D call TRBD1 (5 bases). The CDR3 extends over 19 amino acids. V dropped 3 bases and J dropped 4 bases, with 25 bases sitting between them. CDR1 is LNHDA, CDR2 SQIVND, per germline (reference sequence). CDR3 in amino acids: CASSISGPRMAGRNQPQHF. CDR3 nucleotide sequence: TGTGCCAGTAGTATTTCGGGCCCCAGGATGGCGGGACGGAATCAGCCCCAGCATTTT.

In nucleotides, the CDR3 is TGTGCCAGCAGCTTACAGGGGAACACTGAAGCTTTCTTT. Translation: CASSLQGNTEAFF. V and J are TRBV11-2 and TRBJ1-1, with a tentative D call TRBD1 (5 bases). This CDR3 contains 13 residues. With 2 bases removed from V and 1 base from J, the gap between germline ends came to 5 bases. Germline-derived CDR1 and CDR2 are SGHAT and FQNNGV.

The V call is TRBV6-5, the J call TRBJ1-2; 11 positions agree with TRBD1. Germline loops: CDR1 MNHEY, CDR2 SVGAGI. The V gene end was trimmed by 7 bases and the J gene end by 4 bases; junction bases not matched to a gene: 8. The CDR3 is 15 residues long. The CDR3 sequence: CASTLAGQGGYGYTF. In DNA form, the CDR3 reads TGTGCCAGCACCCTAGCGGGACAGGGGGGCTATGGCTACACCTTC.

The rearrangement links TRBV5-6 to TRBJ2-3; D is uncertain. The germline V and J ends were trimmed by 5 bases and 5 bases, with 6 bases remaining between them. Germline V gives CDR1 SGHDT, CDR2 YYEEEE. This CDR3 has 11 amino acids. The CDR3 here is CASRSGDTQYF. CDR3 DNA: TGTGCCAGCAGGTCGGGAGATACGCAGTATTTT.

This clone was counted a single time. The gene calls are TRBV19 and TRBJ1-4; 10 nucleotides line up with TRBD1. The CDR3 is made up of 16 amino acids. V lost 3 bases and J lost 5; bases outside the gene matches: 6. Looked up from germline, CDR1 is LNHDA and CDR2 is SQIVND (reference sequence). The CDR3 loop is CASSISRDRGNEKLFF. Here the CDR3 DNA reads TGTGCCAGTAGTATCTCCCGGGACAGGGGAAATGAAAAACTGTTTTTT.

The gene calls are TRBV9 and TRBJ1-1; tentatively, D is TRBD1 (5 bases). The germline V gene encodes CDR1 SGDLS and CDR2 YYNGEE. This CDR3 spans 12 amino acids. V was clipped by 3 bases and J by 8 bases, with 11 bases between them. Here the CDR3 DNA reads TGTGCCAGCAGCGGTGTGAGGACAGAAGCTTTCTTT. It yields the protein CASSGVRTEAFF.

The chain couples TRBV2 to TRBJ2-7, with 9 bases identical to TRBD1. V lost 6 bases and J lost 5; bases outside the gene matches: 8. The CDR3 has 14 amino acids. CDR1 is SNHLY and CDR2 is FYNNEI in the germline V gene. CDR3 coding DNA: TGTGCCAGCAGGAAGGGACAGGGTAGGGACGAGCAGTACTTC. Amino acids: CASRKGQGRDEQYF. Full variable domain (remainder filled in from reference TRBV2 and TRBJ2-7): EPEVTQTPSHQVTQMGQEVILRCVPISNHLYFYWYRQILGQKVEFLVSFYNNEISEKSEIFDDQFSVERPDGSNFTLKIRSTKLEDSAMYFCASRKGQGRDEQYFGPGTRLTVT.

The chain employs TRBV9 and TRBJ2-5; D may be TRBD2 (6 bases). Between the trimmed V and J ends, which lost 6 bases and 5 bases, there was a span of 11 bases. The CDR3 contains 12 residues. CDR1 and CDR2 (germline): SGDLS, YYNGEE. Here the CDR3 reads CASKGEEETQYF. The CDR3 DNA is TGTGCCAGCAAAGGGGAGGAGGAGACCCAGTACTTC. The entire variable domain, with the rest obtained from reference TRBV9 and TRBJ2-5, is as follows: DSGVTQTPKHLITATGQRVTLRCSPRSGDLSVYWYQQSLDQGLQFLIQYYNGEERAKGNILERFSAQQFPDLHSELNLSSLELGDSALYFCASKGEEETQYFGPGTRLLVL.

The gene calls are TRBV2 and TRBJ2-6; perhaps TRBD2 as D (6 bases). The CDR3 is 15 residues long. V lost 5 bases to trimming and J lost 2 bases, with 10 bases between them. CDR1 and CDR2 from the germline V gene are SNHLY and FYNNEI. This CDR3 is CASSRLVAGANVLTF. Here the CDR3 DNA reads TGTGCCAGCAGTCGACTAGTGGCTGGGGCCAACGTCCTGACTTTC.

The chain has TRBV7-8 and TRBJ1-5, with D possibly TRBD1 on 5 matching bases. V was cut by 4 bases and J by 7 bases, with 11 bases left in between. Germline V gene data show CDR1 as SGHVS and CDR2 as FQNEAQ. The CDR3 contains 13 residues. CDR3 sequence (DNA): TGTGCCAGCAGCTCCAGGGTCGAGCAGCCCCAGCATTTT. Amino acids: CASSSRVEQPQHF.

V and J are TRBV28 and TRBJ1-4, with a weak D call TRBD1 (6 bases). Trimming took 6 bases from V and 4 from J, leaving 15 bases between them. Germline CDR1 and CDR2: MDHEN and SYDVKM. There are 15 residues in the CDR3. CDR3 coding DNA: TGTGCCAGCAGCCTACCCGGACAGTTTAATGAAAAACTGTTTTTT. This codes for CASSLPGQFNEKLFF.

The chain couples TRBV7-9 to TRBJ1-3; 8 nucleotides line up with TRBD1. CDR1 and CDR2 (germline): SEHNR, FQNEAQ (reference sequence). The CDR3 covers 17 residues. The trim removed 4 bases at V and 2 bases at J, leaving 10 bases unmatched. The CDR3 DNA follows: TGTGCCAGCAGCTATGGGACCACAGGGGGGACTGGAAACACCATATATTTT. Amino acids: CASSYGTTGGTGNTIYF.

This clone was seen just once. The chain recombines TRBV19 with TRBJ2-7; D might be TRBD1 (6 bases). Germline V gene lookup returns CDR1 LNHDA and CDR2 SQIVND (reference sequence). The V end lost 4 bases, the J end lost 3 bases, and 10 bases lay between the germline ends. This CDR3 comprises 13 residues. CDR3 DNA: TGTGCCAGTAGTACCGTAGGGGGCTACGAGCAGTACTTC. Translating gives CASSTVGGYEQYF.

The chain is built from TRBV6-6 and TRBJ2-4; 7 bases are shared with TRBD1. Germline trimming cut 5 bases from V and 0 bases from J; bases unmatched to any gene: 7. The CDR3 is made up of 16 amino acids. Germline V gene data show CDR1 as MNHNY and CDR2 as SVGAGI (reference sequence). The CDR3 nucleotides are TGTGCCAGCAGTACGGACAGGCGTATAGCCAAAAACATTCAGTACTTC. This gives the protein CASSTDRRIAKNIQYF.

This chain uses TRBV7-9 with TRBJ1-1, with TRBD1 as a possible D gene (5 bases). This CDR3 region has 12 residues. Germline V gene lookup returns CDR1 SEHNR and CDR2 FQNEAQ (reference sequence). Trimming removed 2 bases at V and 6 bases at J, with 7 bases between. CDR3 loop: CASSLTGAEAFF. The CDR3 region has the DNA TGTGCCAGCAGCTTAACAGGTGCTGAAGCTTTCTTT.

This rearrangement joins TRBV29-1 to TRBJ2-1, with TRBD2 matching over 11 bases. V lost 2 bases, J lost 7 bases, and 10 bases stayed unmatched. The CDR3 loop spans 16 amino acids. Per the germline V gene, CDR1 is SQVTM and CDR2 is ANQGSEA. CDR3 sequence reads: CSVERVAGGVGNEQFF. DNA for the CDR3: TGCAGCGTTGAAAGGGTAGCGGGAGGGGTTGGGAATGAGCAGTTCTTC.